A selection of T cell receptor beta chains follows, all from one sample in a study of cytomegalovirus exposure and HLA in healthy donors. Sequencing used immunoSEQ multiplex PCR; TCRdb keeps in-frame clones, though not all of them. The sample contains roughly 100,000 clones, around 60% of which appear only once. The sample taken for sequencing was PBMCs. The receptors were gathered from a woman between 45 and 65 years old in good health and CMV-seronegative. Each CDR3 is given with its conserved first and last residue. Fields, in order: V gene, clone size, CDR3 length, D gene, J gene, CDR3 protein, CDR3 DNA. The D gene is left open where the match is weak. Some rows mark clone size as missing; the rest say once, few, many or name a class of expanded clone.

V gene: TRBV10-3; clone size: few; CDR3 length: 15; D gene: TRBD2; J gene: TRBJ2-1; CDR3 protein: CAISSSGDSYNEQFF; CDR3 DNA: TGTGCCATCAGTTCTAGCGGGGATTCCTACAATGAGCAGTTCTTC
V gene: TRBV23-1; clone size: once; CDR3 length: 15; D gene: .; J gene: TRBJ2-1; CDR3 protein: CASSHKVQGANEQFF; CDR3 DNA: TGCGCCAGCAGTCATAAGGTACAGGGTGCCAATGAGCAGTTCTTC
V gene: TRBV6-5; clone size: .; CDR3 length: 15; D gene: TRBD1; J gene: TRBJ2-2; CDR3 protein: CASSMDRVNTGELFF; CDR3 DNA: TGTGCCAGCAGCATGGACAGGGTCAACACCGGGGAGCTGTTTTTT
V gene: TRBV7-8; clone size: .; CDR3 length: 14; D gene: .; J gene: TRBJ2-7; CDR3 protein: CASSEQGDSYEQYF; CDR3 DNA: TGTGCCAGCAGCGAACAAGGAGACTCCTACGAGCAGTACTTC
V gene: TRBV7-6; clone size: .; CDR3 length: 16; D gene: TRBD2; J gene: TRBJ2-1; CDR3 protein: CASSLEAGGGGGEQFF; CDR3 DNA: TGTGCCAGCAGCTTAGAGGCGGGGGGGGGAGGGGGTGAGCAGTTCTTC
V gene: TRBV28; clone size: .; CDR3 length: 17; D gene: TRBD2; J gene: TRBJ2-3; CDR3 protein: CASSLGATSGGRDTQYF; CDR3 DNA: TGTGCCAGCAGTTTGGGGGCCACTAGCGGGGGCCGGGATACGCAGTATTTT
V gene: TRBV28; clone size: .; CDR3 length: 16; D gene: .; J gene: TRBJ2-1; CDR3 protein: CASALGQGMDYNEQFF; CDR3 DNA: TGTGCCAGCGCCCTGGGGCAGGGGATGGACTACAATGAGCAGTTCTTC
V gene: TRBV5-4; clone size: few; CDR3 length: 14; D gene: TRBD1; J gene: TRBJ1-4; CDR3 protein: CASSSGTGYEKLFF; CDR3 DNA: TGTGCCAGCAGCTCCGGGACAGGGTATGAAAAACTGTTTTTT
V gene: TRBV10-2; clone size: few; CDR3 length: 14; D gene: .; J gene: TRBJ1-2; CDR3 protein: CASSFASVTDGYTF; CDR3 DNA: TGCGCCAGCAGTTTCGCTTCGGTCACGGATGGCTACACCTTC
V gene: TRBV18; clone size: .; CDR3 length: 16; D gene: TRBD1; J gene: TRBJ2-1; CDR3 protein: CASSATRQGAYNEQFF; CDR3 DNA: TGTGCCAGCTCAGCCACCCGACAGGGGGCGTACAATGAGCAGTTCTTC
V gene: TRBV7-3; clone size: few; CDR3 length: 13; D gene: .; J gene: TRBJ1-1; CDR3 protein: CASSLTQGSEAFF; CDR3 DNA: TGTGCCAGCAGCTTAACACAGGGCTCTGAAGCTTTCTTT
V gene: TRBV10-3; clone size: .; CDR3 length: 13; D gene: .; J gene: TRBJ1-4; CDR3 protein: CAIRGPGIEKLFF; CDR3 DNA: TGTGCCATCAGGGGCCCAGGGATTGAAAAACTGTTTTTT
V gene: TRBV10-3; clone size: .; CDR3 length: 15; D gene: .; J gene: TRBJ1-2; CDR3 protein: CAISELQSTPGGYTF; CDR3 DNA: TGTGCCATCAGTGAGCTGCAATCGACCCCGGGAGGCTACACCTTC
V gene: TRBV28; clone size: .; CDR3 length: 13; D gene: .; J gene: TRBJ1-6; CDR3 protein: CASMDSLSSPLHF; CDR3 DNA: TGTGCCAGCATGGACAGTTTGAGTTCACCCCTCCACTTT
V gene: TRBV7-2; clone size: .; CDR3 length: 15; D gene: TRBD1; J gene: TRBJ1-1; CDR3 protein: CASSLGTGSWTEAFF; CDR3 DNA: TGTGCCAGCAGCTTAGGGACAGGGAGTTGGACTGAAGCTTTCTTT
V gene: TRBV9; clone size: .; CDR3 length: 14; D gene: TRBD1; J gene: TRBJ2-3; CDR3 protein: CASSRGRLGDTQYF; CDR3 DNA: TGTGCCAGCAGCAGGGGGCGTTTGGGAGATACGCAGTATTTT
V gene: TRBV7-2; clone size: .; CDR3 length: 12; D gene: TRBD2; J gene: TRBJ2-3; CDR3 protein: CASSDGGDLLYF; CDR3 DNA: TGTGCCAGCAGCGACGGGGGGGATTTGTTGTATTTT
V gene: TRBV9; clone size: .; CDR3 length: 15; D gene: TRBD1; J gene: TRBJ2-7; CDR3 protein: CASSIGTVASYEQYF; CDR3 DNA: TGTGCCAGCAGCATTGGGACAGTCGCCTCCTACGAGCAGTACTTC
V gene: TRBV5-6; clone size: .; CDR3 length: 14; D gene: TRBD1; J gene: TRBJ1-1; CDR3 protein: CASSLFGQGVKAFF; CDR3 DNA: TGTGCCAGCAGCCTTTTTGGACAGGGGGTGAAAGCTTTCTTT
V gene: TRBV6-1; clone size: .; CDR3 length: 13; D gene: TRBD1; J gene: TRBJ1-1; CDR3 protein: CASRQGLNTEAFF; CDR3 DNA: TGTGCCAGCAGACAGGGGCTGAACACTGAAGCTTTCTTT
V gene: TRBV5-1; clone size: .; CDR3 length: 16; D gene: TRBD2; J gene: TRBJ2-2; CDR3 protein: CASSWLAGGPTGELFF; CDR3 DNA: TGCGCCAGCAGCTGGTTAGCGGGAGGACCCACCGGGGAGCTGTTTTTT
V gene: TRBV6-5; clone size: once; CDR3 length: 15; D gene: TRBD1; J gene: TRBJ2-1; CDR3 protein: CASSRGQGGYNEQFF; CDR3 DNA: TGTGCCAGCAGCCGGGGACAGGGAGGATACAATGAGCAGTTCTTC
V gene: TRBV5-4; clone size: .; CDR3 length: 15; D gene: .; J gene: TRBJ2-3; CDR3 protein: CASSYGQSSTDTQYF; CDR3 DNA: TGTGCCAGCAGCTACGGACAGTCTAGCACAGATACGCAGTATTTT
V gene: TRBV7-9; clone size: .; CDR3 length: 14; D gene: .; J gene: TRBJ1-5; CDR3 protein: CASQTVGGNQPQHF; CDR3 DNA: TGTGCCAGCCAGACCGTAGGAGGTAATCAGCCCCAGCATTTT
V gene: TRBV5-6; clone size: few; CDR3 length: 13; D gene: .; J gene: TRBJ2-2; CDR3 protein: CASSLITIGELFF; CDR3 DNA: TGTGCCAGCAGCTTGATCACTATCGGGGAGCTGTTTTTT
V gene: TRBV15; clone size: .; CDR3 length: 17; D gene: TRBD2; J gene: TRBJ2-3; CDR3 protein: CATSGLAGGGGTDTQYF; CDR3 DNA: TGTGCCACCAGCGGACTAGCGGGAGGGGGTGGCACAGATACGCAGTATTTT
V gene: TRBV19; clone size: .; CDR3 length: 14; D gene: .; J gene: TRBJ1-5; CDR3 protein: CASNEGGEGQPQHF; CDR3 DNA: TGTGCCAGTAATGAGGGGGGGGAAGGTCAGCCCCAGCATTTT
V gene: TRBV28; clone size: .; CDR3 length: 15; D gene: TRBD1; J gene: TRBJ2-7; CDR3 protein: CASSSGTGLSYEQYF; CDR3 DNA: TGTGCCAGCAGTTCAGGGACAGGTCTTAGCTACGAGCAGTACTTC
V gene: TRBV7-9; clone size: .; CDR3 length: 16; D gene: TRBD2; J gene: TRBJ2-5; CDR3 protein: CASSYGTSGIRETQYF; CDR3 DNA: TGTGCCAGCAGCTATGGGACTAGCGGGATAAGGGAGACCCAGTACTTC
V gene: TRBV4-3; clone size: once; CDR3 length: 15; D gene: TRBD2; J gene: TRBJ2-7; CDR3 protein: CASSLRLAGSYEQYF; CDR3 DNA: TGCGCCAGCAGCCTTAGACTAGCGGGCTCCTACGAGCAGTACTTC
V gene: TRBV5-1; clone size: .; CDR3 length: 14; D gene: TRBD1; J gene: TRBJ1-1; CDR3 protein: CASSPPRTGREAFF; CDR3 DNA: TGCGCCAGCAGCCCTCCGAGGACAGGGAGAGAAGCTTTCTTT
V gene: TRBV10-3; clone size: .; CDR3 length: 18; D gene: TRBD2; J gene: TRBJ2-1; CDR3 protein: CAISGGRLAGVNYNEQFF; CDR3 DNA: TGTGCCATCAGCGGGGGGAGACTAGCGGGAGTAAATTACAATGAGCAGTTCTTC
V gene: TRBV4-1; clone size: few; CDR3 length: 16; D gene: TRBD1; J gene: TRBJ1-2; CDR3 protein: CASSQDPGTGDYGYTF; CDR3 DNA: TGCGCCAGCAGCCAAGATCCCGGGACAGGGGACTATGGCTACACCTTC
V gene: TRBV7-2; clone size: .; CDR3 length: 14; D gene: .; J gene: TRBJ2-5; CDR3 protein: CASSLGPYAETQYF; CDR3 DNA: TGTGCCAGCAGCTTAGGGCCTTACGCAGAGACCCAGTACTTC
V gene: TRBV7-9; clone size: few; CDR3 length: 12; D gene: .; J gene: TRBJ2-5; CDR3 protein: CASSSYQETQYF; CDR3 DNA: TGTGCCAGCAGCTCGTACCAAGAGACCCAGTACTTC
V gene: TRBV6-5; clone size: .; CDR3 length: 13; D gene: TRBD2; J gene: TRBJ2-5; CDR3 protein: CASSGLALETQYF; CDR3 DNA: TGTGCCAGCAGCGGACTAGCCTTAGAGACCCAGTACTTC
V gene: TRBV7-9; clone size: .; CDR3 length: 12; D gene: TRBD1; J gene: TRBJ2-1; CDR3 protein: CASSRQGYEQFF; CDR3 DNA: TGTGCCAGCAGTCGACAGGGTTATGAGCAGTTCTTC
V gene: TRBV5-1; clone size: few; CDR3 length: 15; D gene: TRBD1; J gene: TRBJ2-1; CDR3 protein: CASSSPGGFADEQFF; CDR3 DNA: TGCGCCAGCAGCTCACCAGGGGGCTTCGCCGATGAGCAGTTCTTC
V gene: TRBV19; clone size: .; CDR3 length: 14; D gene: .; J gene: TRBJ2-3; CDR3 protein: CASSIRVAADTQYF; CDR3 DNA: TGTGCCAGTAGTATACGTGTAGCGGCAGATACGCAGTATTTT
V gene: TRBV11-2; clone size: .; CDR3 length: 14; D gene: TRBD1; J gene: TRBJ2-7; CDR3 protein: CASSFTGGIYEQYF; CDR3 DNA: TGTGCCAGCAGCTTCACAGGGGGCATCTACGAGCAGTACTTC
V gene: TRBV7-8; clone size: .; CDR3 length: 13; D gene: .; J gene: TRBJ2-7; CDR3 protein: CASSLDRPGEQYF; CDR3 DNA: TGTGCCAGCAGCTTAGATAGGCCAGGCGAGCAGTACTTC
V gene: TRBV11-2; clone size: few; CDR3 length: 15; D gene: TRBD2; J gene: TRBJ2-1; CDR3 protein: CASSTNSGGLGEQFF; CDR3 DNA: TGTGCCAGCAGCACCAATAGCGGGGGTTTGGGTGAGCAGTTCTTC
V gene: TRBV15; clone size: .; CDR3 length: 17; D gene: TRBD2; J gene: TRBJ2-7; CDR3 protein: CATSSGRLAGGSYEQYF; CDR3 DNA: TGTGCCACCAGCAGCGGTAGGCTAGCGGGGGGGTCCTACGAGCAGTACTTC
V gene: TRBV11-3; clone size: .; CDR3 length: 14; D gene: .; J gene: TRBJ2-1; CDR3 protein: CASSLGVVASQQFF; CDR3 DNA: TGTGCCAGCAGCTTAGGTGTTGTAGCGTCTCAGCAGTTCTTC
V gene: TRBV29-1; clone size: once; CDR3 length: 14; D gene: TRBD2; J gene: TRBJ2-7; CDR3 protein: CSVGTSGRGYEQYF; CDR3 DNA: TGCAGCGTCGGAACTAGCGGGAGGGGGTACGAGCAGTACTTC
V gene: TRBV7-8; clone size: .; CDR3 length: 14; D gene: .; J gene: TRBJ1-1; CDR3 protein: CASSLGPGFTEAFF; CDR3 DNA: TGTGCCAGCAGCTTAGGTCCGGGGTTCACTGAAGCTTTCTTT
V gene: TRBV29-1; clone size: few; CDR3 length: 13; D gene: .; J gene: TRBJ2-3; CDR3 protein: CSVSNGPTDTQYF; CDR3 DNA: TGCAGCGTTTCGAACGGTCCCACAGATACGCAGTATTTT
V gene: TRBV7-9; clone size: .; CDR3 length: 14; D gene: .; J gene: TRBJ1-1; CDR3 protein: CASSSPQVFTEAFF; CDR3 DNA: TGTGCCAGCAGCTCCCCGCAGGTCTTCACTGAAGCTTTCTTT
V gene: TRBV11-2; clone size: once; CDR3 length: 16; D gene: .; J gene: TRBJ2-2; CDR3 protein: CASSWGVGYDTGELFF; CDR3 DNA: TGTGCCAGCAGCTGGGGGGTGGGTTATGATACCGGGGAGCTGTTTTTT
V gene: TRBV6-5; clone size: .; CDR3 length: 14; D gene: TRBD1; J gene: TRBJ2-5; CDR3 protein: CASSPGQGRETQYF; CDR3 DNA: TGTGCCAGCAGCCCAGGACAGGGGCGGGAGACCCAGTACTTC